This is a list of T cell receptor beta chains from one sample in a study of cytomegalovirus exposure and HLA in healthy donors. Generated by immunoSEQ multiplex PCR, the TCRdb table keeps only in-frame clones and is missing some. The repertoire holds about 130,000 clones, with 55% to 75% as singletons. The sample consisted of PBMCs. The receptors originated from a man aged 30 to 45 in good health and CMV-seropositive. CDR3s include the opening cysteine and the closing phenylalanine or tryptophan. D genes are given only for firm matches. Where a row states a size, it is once, few, many or the class of an expanded clone; other rows omit it.

D: TRBD2; V: TRBV2; J: TRBJ2-5; size: NA; CDR3: CASGLAGKETQYF; DNA: TGTGCCAGCGGACTAGCGGGAAAAGAGACCCAGTACTTC
D: NA; V: TRBV27; J: TRBJ2-1; size: few; CDR3: CASRRAGSGSQFF; DNA: TGTGCCAGCAGACGGGCCGGGAGTGGCTCGCAGTTCTTC
D: TRBD2; V: TRBV7-3; J: TRBJ2-7; size: NA; CDR3: CASSLTSGSIYEQYF; DNA: TGTGCCAGCAGCTTAACTAGCGGGAGTATCTACGAGCAGTACTTC
D: NA; V: TRBV29-1; J: TRBJ2-3; size: NA; CDR3: CSVVFGLLGDTQYF; DNA: TGCAGCGTTGTATTTGGACTCCTCGGGGATACGCAGTATTTT
D: NA; V: TRBV7-8; J: TRBJ2-1; size: NA; CDR3: CASSPELWGAEQFF; DNA: TGTGCCAGCAGCCCCGAGTTGTGGGGAGCTGAGCAGTTCTTC
D: NA; V: TRBV5-1; J: TRBJ1-2; size: few; CDR3: CASSLLGDSSSYGYTF; DNA: TGCGCCAGCAGCCTCCTCGGGGACTCAAGCAGCTATGGCTACACCTTC
D: NA; V: TRBV19; J: TRBJ1-3; size: NA; CDR3: CASTHLLGQSSGNTIYF; DNA: TGTGCCAGTACCCACCTTCTGGGGCAGAGCTCTGGAAACACCATATATTTT
D: TRBD2; V: TRBV4-3; J: TRBJ2-7; size: NA; CDR3: CASSQTSGFSYEQYF; DNA: TGCGCCAGCAGCCAGACTAGCGGATTCTCCTACGAGCAGTACTTC
D: TRBD2; V: TRBV18; J: TRBJ2-1; size: few; CDR3: CASSPRLALNEQFF; DNA: TGTGCCAGCTCACCACGACTAGCGCTGAATGAGCAGTTCTTC
D: NA; V: TRBV2; J: TRBJ1-3; size: NA; CDR3: CASLVLSGNTIYF; DNA: TGTGCCAGCTTAGTCCTCTCTGGAAACACCATATATTTT
D: TRBD2; V: TRBV5-1; J: TRBJ2-1; size: NA; CDR3: CASSPVTSGGNEQFF; DNA: TGCGCCAGCAGCCCTGTAACTAGCGGGGGGAATGAGCAGTTCTTC
D: TRBD2; V: TRBV13; J: TRBJ2-7; size: NA; CDR3: CASSLPRLAGVRNEQYF; DNA: TGTGCCAGCAGCTTGCCCAGGCTAGCGGGAGTTAGGAACGAGCAGTACTTC
D: NA; V: TRBV21-1; J: TRBJ2-4; size: NA; CDR3: CASSISTGTAKNIQYF; DNA: TGTGCCAGCAGCATATCGACAGGAACAGCCAAAAACATTCAGTACTTC
D: NA; V: TRBV2; J: TRBJ2-5; size: NA; CDR3: CASSQTVSQYF; DNA: TGTGCCAGCAGTCAGACAGTTTCCCAGTACTTC
D: NA; V: TRBV5-6; J: TRBJ1-1; size: few; CDR3: CASSSRQLTEAFF; DNA: TGTGCCAGCAGCTCAAGACAGTTAACTGAAGCTTTCTTT
D: TRBD1; V: TRBV4-1; J: TRBJ1-5; size: NA; CDR3: CASSHQGVGTQPQHF; DNA: TGCGCCAGCAGCCATCAGGGGGTGGGGACTCAGCCCCAGCATTTT
D: TRBD2; V: TRBV5-1; J: TRBJ2-1; size: NA; CDR3: CASSFLAGRSGNEQFF; DNA: TGCGCCAGCAGCTTTTTAGCGGGTAGATCGGGCAATGAGCAGTTCTTC
D: NA; V: TRBV7-2; J: TRBJ1-2; size: NA; CDR3: CASSLQGYGYTF; DNA: TGTGCCAGCAGCTTACAGGGCTATGGCTACACCTTC
D: TRBD1; V: TRBV6-4; J: TRBJ1-1; size: NA; CDR3: CASRNSNRGYTEAFF; DNA: TGTGCCAGCAGAAACTCGAACAGGGGGTACACTGAAGCTTTCTTT
D: TRBD2; V: TRBV5-1; J: TRBJ2-7; size: NA; CDR3: CASRAGTSAYEQYF; DNA: TGCGCCAGCAGGGCCGGGACTAGTGCCTACGAGCAGTACTTC
D: NA; V: TRBV15; J: TRBJ2-5; size: few; CDR3: CATSREPTGPQETQYF; DNA: TGTGCCACCAGCAGAGAGCCCACAGGGCCCCAAGAGACCCAGTACTTC
D: TRBD2; V: TRBV5-1; J: TRBJ2-3; size: once; CDR3: CASSPGLAGGPDTQYF; DNA: TGCGCCAGCAGTCCGGGACTAGCGGGAGGGCCTGATACGCAGTATTTT
D: TRBD2; V: TRBV5-1; J: TRBJ2-1; size: NA; CDR3: CASSPTSGSINEQFF; DNA: TGCGCCAGCAGCCCCACTAGCGGGAGTATAAATGAGCAGTTCTTC
D: NA; V: TRBV7-9; J: TRBJ2-7; size: NA; CDR3: CASSLERTATYEQYF; DNA: TGTGCCAGCAGCTTAGAGAGGACAGCAACCTACGAGCAGTACTTC
D: NA; V: TRBV29-1; J: TRBJ2-1; size: NA; CDR3: CSVAGERTSNEQFF; DNA: TGCAGCGTCGCAGGGGAAAGGACTAGCAATGAGCAGTTCTTC
D: NA; V: TRBV18; J: TRBJ1-1; size: NA; CDR3: CASSPTPGEAFF; DNA: TGTGCCAGCTCACCAACCCCCGGGGAGGCTTTCTTT
D: NA; V: TRBV7-8; J: TRBJ2-2; size: NA; CDR3: CASSFMYTGELFF; DNA: TGTGCCAGCAGCTTCATGTACACCGGGGAGCTGTTTTTT
D: NA; V: TRBV28; J: TRBJ1-1; size: NA; CDR3: CASSWNKRVMNTEAFF; DNA: TGTGCCAGCAGTTGGAATAAACGGGTCATGAACACTGAAGCTTTCTTT
D: NA; V: TRBV11-1; J: TRBJ2-7; size: NA; CDR3: CASSFYGDYEQYF; DNA: TGTGCCAGCAGCTTCTACGGAGACTACGAGCAGTACTTC
D: NA; V: TRBV11-3; J: TRBJ2-1; size: NA; CDR3: CASSSRQAKGGEQFF; DNA: TGTGCCAGCAGCTCGAGACAGGCAAAAGGGGGTGAGCAGTTCTTC
D: NA; V: TRBV10-2; J: TRBJ2-7; size: NA; CDR3: CASSAAGNQYEQYF; DNA: TGCGCCAGCAGTGCAGCCGGGAATCAGTACGAGCAGTACTTC
D: NA; V: TRBV6-5; J: TRBJ1-2; size: NA; CDR3: CASSYRVRGGGYTF; DNA: TGTGCCAGCAGTTACAGGGTGCGGGGCGGGGGCTACACCTTC
D: NA; V: TRBV19; J: TRBJ2-7; size: NA; CDR3: CASSRVGAGRYEQYF; DNA: TGTGCCAGTAGTCGGGTGGGCGCGGGACGGTACGAGCAGTACTTC
D: TRBD2; V: TRBV15; J: TRBJ2-1; size: NA; CDR3: CATSRRLATVYNEQFF; DNA: TGTGCCACCAGCCGAAGACTAGCGACCGTCTACAATGAGCAGTTCTTC
D: TRBD2; V: TRBV10-3; J: TRBJ2-5; size: NA; CDR3: CAISELAGEGETQYF; DNA: TGTGCCATCAGTGAACTAGCGGGAGAGGGGGAGACCCAGTACTTC
D: TRBD2; V: TRBV6-1; J: TRBJ2-5; size: NA; CDR3: CASILSLAVETQYF; DNA: TGTGCCAGCATCCTCTCGCTAGCGGTGGAGACCCAGTACTTC
D: NA; V: TRBV11-3; J: TRBJ2-7; size: NA; CDR3: CASSSHTGGLNEQYF; DNA: TGTGCCAGCAGCTCGCACACCGGAGGGTTGAACGAGCAGTACTTC
D: TRBD1; V: TRBV5-6; J: TRBJ1-4; size: few; CDR3: CASSRPTGNEKLFF; DNA: TGTGCCAGCAGCCGCCCGACAGGGAATGAAAAACTGTTTTTT
D: NA; V: TRBV6-1; J: TRBJ1-2; size: few; CDR3: CASSPLPYGYTF; DNA: TGTGCCAGCAGCCCACTGCCCTATGGCTACACCTTC
D: TRBD2; V: TRBV7-9; J: TRBJ2-1; size: NA; CDR3: CSSSHGTSGIDEQFF; DNA: TGTTCCAGCAGCCACGGGACTAGCGGGATCGATGAGCAGTTCTTC
D: NA; V: TRBV5-1; J: TRBJ2-3; size: NA; CDR3: CASSRVITDTQYF; DNA: TGCGCCAGCTCCCGTGTTATCACAGATACGCAGTATTTT
D: NA; V: TRBV6-6; J: TRBJ2-7; size: few; CDR3: CASQGSTYEQYF; DNA: TGTGCCAGCCAGGGGTCCACCTACGAGCAGTACTTC
D: NA; V: TRBV7-9; J: TRBJ2-7; size: NA; CDR3: CASSLGPIYRGNEQYF; DNA: TGTGCCAGCAGCTTAGGCCCCATTTACCGAGGAAACGAGCAGTACTTC
D: NA; V: TRBV29-1; J: TRBJ2-2; size: NA; CDR3: CSARDASDHGELFF; DNA: TGCAGCGCCCGGGATGCTTCCGATCACGGGGAGCTGTTTTTT
D: TRBD2; V: TRBV19; J: TRBJ2-2; size: few; CDR3: CASKVLADTGELFF; DNA: TGTGCCAGTAAGGTCCTAGCGGATACCGGGGAGCTGTTTTTT
D: NA; V: TRBV6-5; J: TRBJ1-1; size: NA; CDR3: CASSRQANTEAFF; DNA: TGTGCCAGCAGTCGACAGGCGAACACTGAAGCTTTCTTT
D: NA; V: TRBV5-5; J: TRBJ2-2; size: few; CDR3: CASRSMVGEPGELFF; DNA: TGTGCCAGCAGGTCAATGGTCGGGGAGCCCGGGGAGCTGTTTTTT
D: TRBD1; V: TRBV18; J: TRBJ1-5; size: NA; CDR3: CASSPNLTGSNQPQHF; DNA: TGTGCCAGCTCACCAAATCTGACAGGGAGCAATCAGCCCCAGCATTTT
D: NA; V: TRBV5-6; J: TRBJ1-3; size: NA; CDR3: CASSFLSSGNTIYF; DNA: TGTGCCAGCAGCTTCCTCAGCTCTGGAAACACCATATATTTT
D: TRBD1; V: TRBV2; J: TRBJ2-3; size: NA; CDR3: CASQGGLGDTDTQYF; DNA: TGTGCCAGCCAAGGGGGCTTGGGGGACACAGATACGCAGTATTTT
D: TRBD2; V: TRBV5-4; J: TRBJ2-3; size: once; CDR3: CASSPSSGRTDTQYF; DNA: TGTGCCAGCAGCCCATCTAGCGGGAGAACAGATACGCAGTATTTT
D: NA; V: TRBV5-1; J: TRBJ2-7; size: once; CDR3: CASSFGGGNEQYF; DNA: TGCGCCAGCAGCTTTGGGGGAGGTAACGAGCAGTACTTC
D: NA; V: TRBV25-1; J: TRBJ1-1; size: NA; CDR3: CASSEYGVMNTEAFF; DNA: TGTGCCAGCAGTGAATACGGGGTGATGAACACTGAAGCTTTCTTT